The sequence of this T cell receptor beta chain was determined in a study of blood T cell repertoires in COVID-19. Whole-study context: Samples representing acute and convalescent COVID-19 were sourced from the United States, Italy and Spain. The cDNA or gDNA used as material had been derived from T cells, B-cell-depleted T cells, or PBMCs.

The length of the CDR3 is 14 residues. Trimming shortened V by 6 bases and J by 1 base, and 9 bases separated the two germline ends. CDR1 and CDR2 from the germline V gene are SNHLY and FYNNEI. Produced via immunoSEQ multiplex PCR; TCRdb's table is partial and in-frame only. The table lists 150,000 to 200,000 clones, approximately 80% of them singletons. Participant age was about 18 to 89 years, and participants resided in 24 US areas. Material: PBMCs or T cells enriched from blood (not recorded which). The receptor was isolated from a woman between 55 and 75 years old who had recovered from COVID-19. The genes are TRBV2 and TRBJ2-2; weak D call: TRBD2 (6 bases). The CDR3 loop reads CASRGLLNTGELFF. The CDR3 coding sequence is TGTGCCAGCAGGGGACTTCTGAACACCGGGGAGCTGTTTTTT.